The T cell receptor beta chain under discussion was sequenced for a study of vaccination and CD4 T cells after COVID-19. Overall study context: At day 14 and again at days 161 to 241 post-vaccination, three convalescent patients were sampled.

The V segment lost 5 bases and the J segment 5 bases; nucleotides outside the gene matches: 9. CDR1 and CDR2 (germline): SGHTA, FQGNSA. The length of the CDR3 is 15 residues. Concerning this clonotype itself: The antigen is not known.

Oncomine TCR Beta short-read sequencing was applied to DNA from cultured CD4+ T cells. TCRdb analysed the PCR reads with MiXCR anew, one entry per CDR3 protein. The sample lists some 17,000 distinct CDR3 sequences, over 40% occurring once. Time point defined: late sampling 161 to 241 days after vaccination in a few convalescent patients. Treatment specified: approximately nine-day PBMC culture with coronavirus spike peptide pools or control peptides (ViraFEST assay). J is TRBJ1-5 and V is TRBV7-2; TRBD1 agrees at 7 bases. This specimen consisted of CD4+ T cells from blood, cultured in vitro, obtained about 7 months after SARS-CoV-2 vaccination. The TCR was taken from a human donor who had recovered from COVID-19. CDR3 sequence reads: CASSPQGRSDQPQHF. CDR3 nucleotides: TGTGCCAGCAGCCCACAGGGGAGGAGTGATCAGCCCCAGCATTTT. The variable domain in full, with the rest retrieved from reference TRBV7-2 and TRBJ1-5, is GAGVSQSPSNKVTEKGKDVELRCDPISGHTALYWYRQSLGQGLEFLIYFQGNSAPDKSGLPSDRFSAERTGGSVSTLTIQRTQQEDSAVYLCASSPQGRSDQPQHFGDGTRLSIL.